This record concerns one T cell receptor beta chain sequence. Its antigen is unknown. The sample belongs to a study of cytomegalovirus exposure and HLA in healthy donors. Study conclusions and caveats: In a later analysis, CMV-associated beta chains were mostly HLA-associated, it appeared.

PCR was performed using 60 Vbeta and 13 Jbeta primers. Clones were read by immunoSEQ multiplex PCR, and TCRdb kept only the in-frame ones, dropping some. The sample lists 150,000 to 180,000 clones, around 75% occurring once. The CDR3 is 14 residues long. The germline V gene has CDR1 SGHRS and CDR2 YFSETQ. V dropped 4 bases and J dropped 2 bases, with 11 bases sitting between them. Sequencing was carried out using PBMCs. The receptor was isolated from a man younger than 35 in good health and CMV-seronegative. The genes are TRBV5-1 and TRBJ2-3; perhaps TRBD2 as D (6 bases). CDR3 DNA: TGCGCCAGCAGCCTGGGACTGATCACAGATACGCAGTATTTT. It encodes CASSLGLITDTQYF.